Each of the 8 T cell receptor beta chains below was sequenced from the same sample in a study of blood T cell repertoires in COVID-19. TCRdb keeps only in-frame clones here, not all; method: immunoSEQ multiplex PCR. This sample has tens of thousands of clones, with around 90% found just once. Sequencing input: peripheral blood. Receptors originate from a human donor in a cohort sampled during active COVID-19.

The chain is built from TRBV18 and TRBJ1-2; D is perhaps TRBD1 (5 bases). The V end lost 3 bases, the J end lost 0 bases, and 26 bases lay between the germline ends. The CDR3 spans 20 residues. Germline assignment: CDR1 KGHSH and CDR2 LQKENI. The CDR3 nucleotides read TGTGCCAGCTCACCCTACCTTACTACTGGCAGGGCGAACGCTAACTATGGCTACACCTTC. Its protein product is CASSPYLTTGRANANYGYTF.

The J gene is TRBJ1-4, the V gene TRBV27; maybe TRBD1 (6 bases). This CDR3 has 18 amino acids. From germline, CDR1 is MNHEY and CDR2 SMNVEV (reference sequence). Trimming left V 2 bases short and J 2 bases short, with 18 bases between. The DNA for the CDR3 is TGTGCCAGCAGTTTAGGTTTTGGGGGCGCTGGGACTAATGAAAAACTGTTTTTT. Protein sequence: CASSLGFGGAGTNEKLFF.

The chain couples TRBV19 to TRBJ2-1, with D possibly matching TRBD2 (6 bases). This CDR3 has 15 amino acids. Deletions cut 10 bases from V and 0 bases from J, with 16 bases between. Germline CDR1 is LNHDA and CDR2 is SQIVND (reference sequence). The CDR3, as DNA: TGTGCCACAAAATCGGGGGTGAGCTCCTACAATGAGCAGTTCTTC. This translates into CATKSGVSSYNEQFF.

This clone appeared once. The chain employs TRBV2 and TRBJ2-3; 12 nucleotides match TRBD1. CDR1 SNHLY and CDR2 FYNNEI come from the germline V gene. J gave up 9 bases and V 5 bases, and 9 bases lay outside the gene matches. This CDR3 region has 15 residues. The DNA of the CDR3 is TGTGCCAGCAGTATCCGGGACAGGGGGCATGTCACGCAGTATTTT. This translates into CASSIRDRGHVTQYF. The full variable domain, rest sourced from reference TRBV2 and TRBJ2-3, is EPEVTQTPSHQVTQMGQEVILRCVPISNHLYFYWYRQILGQKVEFLVSFYNNEISEKSEIFDDQFSVERPDGSNFTLKIRSTKLEDSAMYFCASSIRDRGHVTQYFGPGTRLTVL.

The rearrangement links TRBV6-5 to TRBJ2-7, with a weak D call TRBD1 (6 bases). The germline V gene encodes CDR1 MNHEY and CDR2 SVGAGI. The CDR3 totals 15 residues. V gave up 5 bases and J gave up 2 bases, with 16 bases separating them. DNA of the CDR3: TGTGCCAGCAGTACCCAAGGACAGTTTCCCTACGAGCAGTACTTC. This codes for CASSTQGQFPYEQYF.

The chain joins TRBV19 to TRBJ2-3, with 7 bases aligning to TRBD1. Germline lookup yields CDR1 LNHDA and CDR2 SQIVND (reference sequence). Trimming at V came to 5 bases and at J to 1 base, leaving 6 bases not matched to a gene. This CDR3 is built from 15 residues. The CDR3 loop reads CASSDGTVRTDTQYF. In DNA form, the CDR3 reads TGTGCCAGTAGTGACGGGACAGTCCGCACAGATACGCAGTATTTT.

The CDR3 loop reads CASSPDRNYGYTF. CDR3 DNA: TGTGCCAGCAGTCCGGACAGGAACTATGGCTACACCTTC. This sequence joins TRBV7-2 and TRBJ1-2; 7 bases agree with TRBD1. This CDR3 region has 13 residues. Germline-derived CDR1 and CDR2 are SGHTA and FQGNSA. V lost 6 bases, J lost 2 bases, and 3 bases stayed unmatched.

J is TRBJ2-7 and V is TRBV7-2; D may be TRBD1 (5 bases). CDR1 is SGHTA and CDR2 is FQGNSA in the germline V gene. Between the trimmed V and J ends, which lost 1 base and 4 bases, there was a span of 11 bases. This CDR3 has 14 amino acids. The CDR3 DNA reads TGTGCCAGCAGCTTAGGGCAGGGCCTATACGAGCAGTACTTC. It specifies CASSLGQGLYEQYF.